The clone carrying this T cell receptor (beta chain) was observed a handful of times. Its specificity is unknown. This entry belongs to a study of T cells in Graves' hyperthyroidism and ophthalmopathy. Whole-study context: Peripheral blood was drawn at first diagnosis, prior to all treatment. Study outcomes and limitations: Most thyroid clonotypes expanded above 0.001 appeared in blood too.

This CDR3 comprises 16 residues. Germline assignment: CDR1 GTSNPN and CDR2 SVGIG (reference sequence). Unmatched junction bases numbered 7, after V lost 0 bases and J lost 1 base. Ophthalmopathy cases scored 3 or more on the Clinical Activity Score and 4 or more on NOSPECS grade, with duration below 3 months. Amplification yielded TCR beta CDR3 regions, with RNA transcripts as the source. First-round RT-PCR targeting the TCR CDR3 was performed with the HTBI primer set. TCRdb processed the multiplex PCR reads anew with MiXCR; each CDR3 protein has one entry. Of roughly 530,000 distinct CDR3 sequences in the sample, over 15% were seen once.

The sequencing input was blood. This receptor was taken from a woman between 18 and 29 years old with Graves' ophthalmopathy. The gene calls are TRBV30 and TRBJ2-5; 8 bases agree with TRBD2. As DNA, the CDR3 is TGTGCCTGGAGTGTACGGATGGCGGGAGGCCAAGAGACCCAGTACTTC. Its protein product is CAWSVRMAGGQETQYF. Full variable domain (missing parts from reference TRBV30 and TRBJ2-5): SQTIHQWPATLVQPVGSPLSLECTVEGTSNPNLYWYRQAAGRGLQLLFYSVGIGQISSEVPQNLSASRPQDRQFILSSKKLLLSDSGFYLCAWSVRMAGGQETQYFGPGTRLLVL.